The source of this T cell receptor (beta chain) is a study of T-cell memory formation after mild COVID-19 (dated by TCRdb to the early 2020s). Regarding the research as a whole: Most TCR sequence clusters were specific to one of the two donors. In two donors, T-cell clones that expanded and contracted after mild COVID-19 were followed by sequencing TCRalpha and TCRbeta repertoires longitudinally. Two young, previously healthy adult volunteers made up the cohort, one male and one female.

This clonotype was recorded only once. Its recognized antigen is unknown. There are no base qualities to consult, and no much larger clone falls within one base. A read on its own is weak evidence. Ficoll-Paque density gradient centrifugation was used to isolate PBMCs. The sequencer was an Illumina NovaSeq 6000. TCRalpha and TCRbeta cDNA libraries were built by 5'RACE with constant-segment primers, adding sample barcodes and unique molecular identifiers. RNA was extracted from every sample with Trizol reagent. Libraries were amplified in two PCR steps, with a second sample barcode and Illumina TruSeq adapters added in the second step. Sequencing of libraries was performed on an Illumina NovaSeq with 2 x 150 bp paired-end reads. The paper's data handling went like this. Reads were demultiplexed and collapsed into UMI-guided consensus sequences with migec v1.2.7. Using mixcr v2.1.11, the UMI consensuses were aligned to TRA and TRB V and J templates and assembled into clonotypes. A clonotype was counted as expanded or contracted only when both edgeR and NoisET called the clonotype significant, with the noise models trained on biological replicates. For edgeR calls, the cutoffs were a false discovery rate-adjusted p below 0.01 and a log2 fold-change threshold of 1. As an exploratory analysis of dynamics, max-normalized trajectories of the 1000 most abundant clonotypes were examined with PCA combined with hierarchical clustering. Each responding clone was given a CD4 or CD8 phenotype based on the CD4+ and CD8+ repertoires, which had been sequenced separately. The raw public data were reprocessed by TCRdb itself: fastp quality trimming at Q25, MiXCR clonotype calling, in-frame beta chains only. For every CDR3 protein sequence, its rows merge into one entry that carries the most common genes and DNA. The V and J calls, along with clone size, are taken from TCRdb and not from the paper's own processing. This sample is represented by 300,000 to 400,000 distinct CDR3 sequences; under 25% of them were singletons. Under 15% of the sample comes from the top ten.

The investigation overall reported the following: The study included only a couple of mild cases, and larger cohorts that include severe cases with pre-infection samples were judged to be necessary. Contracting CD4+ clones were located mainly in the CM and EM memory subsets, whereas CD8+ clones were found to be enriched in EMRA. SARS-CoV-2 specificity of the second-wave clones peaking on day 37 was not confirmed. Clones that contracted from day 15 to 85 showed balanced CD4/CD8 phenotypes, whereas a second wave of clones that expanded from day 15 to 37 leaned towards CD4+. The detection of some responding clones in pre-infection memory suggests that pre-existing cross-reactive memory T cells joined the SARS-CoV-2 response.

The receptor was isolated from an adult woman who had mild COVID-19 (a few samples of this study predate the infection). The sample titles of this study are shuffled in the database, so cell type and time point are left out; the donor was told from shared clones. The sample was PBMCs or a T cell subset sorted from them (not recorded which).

The CDR3 corresponds to CASSRTGDRDYNEQFF. Here is the DNA: TGCGCCAGCAGCCGTACCGGGGACAGGGACTACAATGAGCAGTTCTTC. The chain links TRBV5-1 with TRBJ2-1, with 9 middle bases fitting TRBD1. Ends trimmed: V by 4 bases, J by 3 bases; bases unmatched to a gene: 8. Via the germline V gene, CDR1 is SGHRS and CDR2 YFSETQ. CDR3 length: 16 amino acids, cysteine to phenylalanine. This entry keeps only the CDR3 DNA: 48 bases, framed from base 1.